Following are 3 T cell receptor beta chains from one sample sequenced in a study of blood T cell repertoires in COVID-19 (dated by TCRdb to about 2020). Preparation of the library involved the immunoSEQ multiplex PCR assay. Drawn from immuneACCESS, this table holds only the in-frame rearrangements with V and J called that TCRdb kept. Clones are partly lost; checked studies trace under half to an unresolved V gene and leave the rest unexplained. The sample includes about 100,000 clones, with about 89% observed a single time. Clones ranked in the top ten supply approximately 2.2% of the sample. The sample taken for sequencing was peripheral blood. The receptors originated from a man in his fifties with active COVID-19.

This clone was detected a few times. This chain connects TRBV19 to TRBJ2-5; 7 nucleotides agree with TRBD1. Germline CDR1 is LNHDA and CDR2 is SQIVND (reference sequence). This CDR3 contains 14 residues. J lost 6 bases, V lost 1 base, and 5 bases had no gene match. CDR3 sequence: CASSIGQGVKTQYF. DNA for the CDR3: TGTGCCAGTAGTATAGGGCAGGGGGTGAAGACCCAGTACTTC.

The chain employs TRBV19 and TRBJ2-2; 7 positions match TRBD2. CDR3 size: 15 residues. The junction had 7 bases not matched to a gene; V was cut back by 9 bases and J by 0 bases. Germline-derived CDR1 and CDR2 are LNHDA and SQIVND (reference sequence). The DNA for the CDR3 is TGTGCCAGCAACCGACTAGCCACGAACACCGGGGAGCTGTTTTTT. Encoded protein: CASNRLATNTGELFF.

The rearrangement joins TRBV11-3 to TRBJ1-1; maybe TRBD1 (6 bases). Germline loops: CDR1 SGHNT, CDR2 YENEEA. Trimming took 6 bases from V and 2 from J, leaving 10 bases between them. The CDR3 spans 13 residues. CDR3 nucleotide sequence: TGTGCCAGCAGACCGGACAGTAACACTGAAGCTTTCTTT. Translating gives CASRPDSNTEAFF.